This TCR beta chain was recovered during a study of blood T cell repertoires in COVID-19. Study background: The analysed material was cDNA or gDNA that came from T cells, B-cell-depleted T cells, or PBMCs.

In the source study's methods: Amplified reference gene primers provided the basis for estimating nucleated cell counts. TCRdb's table, derived via immunoSEQ multiplex PCR, lists solely in-frame clones and lacks some. V and J calls and clone size come straight from that table; D and trimming were deduced from the DNA. The repertoire has roughly 300,000 clones, around nine tenths of them found once; the top ten carry 5.5% to 6%. Donors of Cohort 3 who recovered were those that had two negative PCRs, clearance, or symptom resolution. V lost 1 base, J lost 4 bases, and 7 bases lay in between. Germline V gene lookup returns CDR1 SNHLY and CDR2 FYNNEI. The CDR3 covers 13 residues.

The chain links TRBV2 to TRBJ2-5, with D perhaps matching TRBD2 (5 bases). The clonotype comes from a woman between 25 and 40 years old who had recovered from COVID-19. Sequencing was performed on PBMCs or T cells enriched from blood (not recorded which). The CDR3 region is CASSEGSGETQYF. The CDR3 nucleotides read TGTGCCAGCAGTGAAGGGAGCGGAGAGACCCAGTACTTC.